This TCR beta chain comes out of a study of blood T cell repertoires in COVID-19. Study background: Italy, Spain and the United States were the sources of the convalescent and acute COVID-19 samples.

The assay was immunoSEQ multiplex PCR, and TCRdb's table has in-frame clones only and misses some. The data hold around 170,000 clones, with 80% to 90% observed a single time. V trimming: 5 bases; J trimming: 4 bases; junction bases outside the gene matches: 9. The CDR3 runs 17 residues. Germline V gene data show CDR1 as SGHAT and CDR2 as FQNNGV. The rearrangement joins TRBV11-2 to TRBJ2-1; 12 bases match TRBD2. This receptor was identified in a woman in her seventies with acute or convalescent COVID-19. Sequencing was performed on peripheral blood. The CDR3: CASSPTRLAGDYNEQFF. CDR3 nucleotide sequence: TGTGCCAGCAGCCCTACCCGACTAGCGGGAGATTACAATGAGCAGTTCTTC.